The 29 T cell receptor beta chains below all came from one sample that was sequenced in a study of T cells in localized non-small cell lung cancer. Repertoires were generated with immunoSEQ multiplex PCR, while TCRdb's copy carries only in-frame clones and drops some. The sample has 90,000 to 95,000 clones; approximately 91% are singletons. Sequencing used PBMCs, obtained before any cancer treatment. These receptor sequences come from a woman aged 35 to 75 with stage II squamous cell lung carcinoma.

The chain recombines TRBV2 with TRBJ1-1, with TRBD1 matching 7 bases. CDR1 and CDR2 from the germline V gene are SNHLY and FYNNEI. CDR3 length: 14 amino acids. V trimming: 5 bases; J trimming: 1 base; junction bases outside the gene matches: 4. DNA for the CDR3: TGTGCCAGCAGTACAGGGGCCCAGAACACTGAAGCTTTCTTT. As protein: CASSTGAQNTEAFF.

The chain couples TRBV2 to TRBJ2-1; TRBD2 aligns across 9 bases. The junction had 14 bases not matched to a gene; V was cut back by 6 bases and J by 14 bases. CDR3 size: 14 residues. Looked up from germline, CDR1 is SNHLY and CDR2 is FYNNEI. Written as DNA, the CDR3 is TGTGCCAGCAGGCTTACTATGGCGGGGGGGCCGGAGTTCTTC. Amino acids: CASRLTMAGGPEFF.

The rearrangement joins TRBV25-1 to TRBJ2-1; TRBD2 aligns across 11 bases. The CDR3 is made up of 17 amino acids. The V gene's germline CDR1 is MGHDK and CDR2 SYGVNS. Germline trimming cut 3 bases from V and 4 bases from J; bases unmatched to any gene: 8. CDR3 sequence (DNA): TGTGCCAGCAGTGACCGGGGACTAGCGGACAAGTACAATGAGCAGTTCTTC. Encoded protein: CASSDRGLADKYNEQFF.

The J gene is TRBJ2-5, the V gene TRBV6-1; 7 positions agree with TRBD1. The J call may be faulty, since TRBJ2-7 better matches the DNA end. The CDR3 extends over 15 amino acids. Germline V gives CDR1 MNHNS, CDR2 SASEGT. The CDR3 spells CASIPSPGGQYEQYF. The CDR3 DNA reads TGTGCCAGCATCCCTTCTCCTGGGGGACAGTACGAGCAGTACTTC.

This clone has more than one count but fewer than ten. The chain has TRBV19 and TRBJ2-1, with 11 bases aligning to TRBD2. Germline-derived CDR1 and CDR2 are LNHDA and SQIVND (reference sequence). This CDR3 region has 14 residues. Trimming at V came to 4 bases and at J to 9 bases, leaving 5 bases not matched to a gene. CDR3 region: CASSTVAGGGEQFF. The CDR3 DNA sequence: TGTGCCAGTAGTACCGTAGCGGGAGGGGGTGAGCAGTTCTTC.

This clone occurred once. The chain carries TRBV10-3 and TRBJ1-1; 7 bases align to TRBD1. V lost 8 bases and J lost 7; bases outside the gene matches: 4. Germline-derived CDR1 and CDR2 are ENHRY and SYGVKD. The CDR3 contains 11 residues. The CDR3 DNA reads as TGTGCCATCTCCCGACAGGGTGAAGCTTTCTTT. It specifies CAISRQGEAFF.

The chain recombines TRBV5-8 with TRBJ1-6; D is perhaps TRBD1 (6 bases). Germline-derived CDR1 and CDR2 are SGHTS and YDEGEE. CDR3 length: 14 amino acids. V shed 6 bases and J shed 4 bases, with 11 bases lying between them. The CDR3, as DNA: TGTGCCAGCACCATACAGGGTTATAATTCACCCCTCCACTTT. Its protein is CASTIQGYNSPLHF.

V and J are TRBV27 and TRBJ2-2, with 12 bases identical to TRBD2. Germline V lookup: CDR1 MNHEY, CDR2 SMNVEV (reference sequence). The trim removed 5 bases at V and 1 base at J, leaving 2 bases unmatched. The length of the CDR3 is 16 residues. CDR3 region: CASSRLAGVNTGELFF. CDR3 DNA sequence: TGTGCCAGCAGTCGACTAGCGGGGGTGAACACCGGGGAGCTGTTTTTT.

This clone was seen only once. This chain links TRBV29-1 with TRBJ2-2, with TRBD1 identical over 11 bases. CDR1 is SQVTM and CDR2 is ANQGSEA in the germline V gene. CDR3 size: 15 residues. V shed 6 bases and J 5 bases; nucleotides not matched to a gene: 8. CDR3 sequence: CSVHPGTGGTGELFF. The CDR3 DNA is TGCAGCGTCCACCCCGGGACAGGGGGGACCGGGGAGCTGTTTTTT.

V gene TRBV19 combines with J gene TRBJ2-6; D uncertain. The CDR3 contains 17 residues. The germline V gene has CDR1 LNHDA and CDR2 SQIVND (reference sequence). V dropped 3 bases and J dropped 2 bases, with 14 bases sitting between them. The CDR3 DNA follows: TGTGCCAGTAGTATGCCGCGGTTGGGGACTGGGGCCAACGTCCTGACTTTC. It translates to CASSMPRLGTGANVLTF.

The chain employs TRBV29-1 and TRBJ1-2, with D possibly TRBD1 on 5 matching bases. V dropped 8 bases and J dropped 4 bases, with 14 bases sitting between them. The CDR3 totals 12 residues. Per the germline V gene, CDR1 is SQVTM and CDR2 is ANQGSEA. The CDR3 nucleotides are TGCAGCACCAGGGTTCTCGGCTATGGCTACACCTTC. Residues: CSTRVLGYGYTF.

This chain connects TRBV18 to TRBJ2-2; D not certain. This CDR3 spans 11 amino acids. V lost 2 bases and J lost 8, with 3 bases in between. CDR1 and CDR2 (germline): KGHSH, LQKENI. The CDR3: CASSPKGELFF. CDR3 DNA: TGTGCCAGCTCACCAAAAGGGGAGCTGTTTTTT.

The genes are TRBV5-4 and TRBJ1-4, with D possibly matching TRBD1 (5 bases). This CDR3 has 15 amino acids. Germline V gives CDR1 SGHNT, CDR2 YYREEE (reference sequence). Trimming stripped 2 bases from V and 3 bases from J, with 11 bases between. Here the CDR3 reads CASSFTGTANEKLFF. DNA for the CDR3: TGTGCCAGCAGCTTTACGGGGACGGCTAATGAAAAACTGTTTTTT.

CDR3 in DNA: TGCGCCAGCAGCTTGGCAGGGTTCTCTGAAGCTTTCTTT. Its protein is CASSLAGFSEAFF. The chain has TRBV5-1 and TRBJ1-1; possibly TRBD1 for D (5 bases). V was shortened by 0 bases and J by 6 bases, with 9 bases between the two germline ends. This CDR3 is 13 amino acids long. The germline V gene has CDR1 SGHRS and CDR2 YFSETQ.

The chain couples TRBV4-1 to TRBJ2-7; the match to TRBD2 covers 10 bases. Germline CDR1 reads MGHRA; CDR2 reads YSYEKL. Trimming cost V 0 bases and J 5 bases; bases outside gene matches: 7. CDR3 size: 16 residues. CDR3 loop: CASSQEKAGGFNEQYF. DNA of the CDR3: TGCGCCAGCAGCCAAGAGAAAGCGGGAGGGTTCAACGAGCAGTACTTC.

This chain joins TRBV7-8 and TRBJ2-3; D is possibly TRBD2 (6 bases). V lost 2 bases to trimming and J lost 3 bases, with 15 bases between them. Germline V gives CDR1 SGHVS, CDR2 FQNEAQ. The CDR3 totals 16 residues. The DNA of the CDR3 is TGTGCCAGCAGCTTAAACCCCGGGACTGGAACAGATACGCAGTATTTT. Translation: CASSLNPGTGTDTQYF. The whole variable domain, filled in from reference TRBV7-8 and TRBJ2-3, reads GAGVSQSPRYKVAKRGQDVALRCDPISGHVSLFWYQQALGQGPEFLTYFQNEAQLDKSGLPSDRFFAERPEGSVSTLKIQRTQQEDSAVYLCASSLNPGTGTDTQYFGPGTRLTVL.

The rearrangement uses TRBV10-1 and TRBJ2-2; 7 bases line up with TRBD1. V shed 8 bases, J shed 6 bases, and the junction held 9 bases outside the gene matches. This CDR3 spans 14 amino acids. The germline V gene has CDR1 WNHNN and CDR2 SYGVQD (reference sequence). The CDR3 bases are TGCGCCAGCGCCCCGACAGGGTTCCCCGGGGAGCTGTTTTTT. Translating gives CASAPTGFPGELFF.

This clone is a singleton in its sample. The CDR3: CASSRARIRLEDTEAFF. The CDR3 DNA is TGTGCCAGCAGCCGCGCTCGGATTCGCTTAGAGGACACTGAAGCTTTCTTT. The chain couples TRBV4-2 to TRBJ1-1; D remains unclear. Germline V lookup: CDR1 LGHNA, CDR2 YNFKEQ. Trimming pared 4 bases from V and 3 bases from J, leaving 21 bases between. The CDR3 spans 17 residues.

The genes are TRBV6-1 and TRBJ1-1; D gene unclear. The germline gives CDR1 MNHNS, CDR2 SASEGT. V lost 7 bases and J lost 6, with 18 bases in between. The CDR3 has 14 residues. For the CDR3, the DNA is TGTGCCAGCACGTTGACGACGACGACTCCTGAAGCTTTCTTT. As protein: CASTLTTTTPEAFF.

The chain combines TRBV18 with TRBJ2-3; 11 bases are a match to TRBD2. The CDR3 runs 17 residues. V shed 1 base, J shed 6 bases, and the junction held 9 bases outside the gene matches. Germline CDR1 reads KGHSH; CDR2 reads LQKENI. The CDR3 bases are TGTGCCAGCTCACCACTCGGCCCTAGCGGGGGGCGGGATACGCAGTATTTT. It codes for CASSPLGPSGGRDTQYF.

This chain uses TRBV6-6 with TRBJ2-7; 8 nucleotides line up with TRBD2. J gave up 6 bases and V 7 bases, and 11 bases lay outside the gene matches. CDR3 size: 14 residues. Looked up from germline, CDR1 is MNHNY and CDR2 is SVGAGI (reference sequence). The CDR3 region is CASTREGLVSEQYF. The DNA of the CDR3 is TGTGCCAGCACTCGGGAGGGGCTGGTCTCCGAGCAGTACTTC.

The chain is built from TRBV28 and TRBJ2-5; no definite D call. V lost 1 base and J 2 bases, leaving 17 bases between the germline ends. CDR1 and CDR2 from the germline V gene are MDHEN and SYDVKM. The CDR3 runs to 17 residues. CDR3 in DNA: TGTGCCAGCAGTTTATTCCCCCAGGCGACAACGCAAGAGACCCAGTACTTC. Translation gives CASSLFPQATTQETQYF.

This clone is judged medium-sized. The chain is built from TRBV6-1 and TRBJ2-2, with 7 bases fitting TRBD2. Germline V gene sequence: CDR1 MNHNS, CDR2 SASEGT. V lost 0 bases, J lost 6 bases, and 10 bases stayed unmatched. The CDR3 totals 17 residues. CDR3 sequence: CASSEAMGGSGSGELFF. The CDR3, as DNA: TGTGCCAGCAGTGAAGCGATGGGCGGGAGTGGGTCCGGGGAGCTGTTTTTT.

CDR3 sequence (DNA): TGTGCCAGCAGTGACCCCGGGACCCCGGACCCGTATGAGCAGTTCTTC. Translated: CASSDPGTPDPYEQFF. This chain joins TRBV25-1 and TRBJ2-1; D may be TRBD1 or TRBD2 (5 bases each). Germline-derived CDR1 and CDR2 are MGHDK and SYGVNS. V lost 3 bases and J lost 8, with 20 bases in between. The CDR3 length is 16 residues.

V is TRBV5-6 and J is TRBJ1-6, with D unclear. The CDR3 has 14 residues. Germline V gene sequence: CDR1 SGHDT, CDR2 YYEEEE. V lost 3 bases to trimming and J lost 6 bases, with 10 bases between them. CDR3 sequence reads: CASSSGLGNSPLHF. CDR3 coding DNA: TGTGCCAGCAGCTCAGGACTGGGTAATTCACCCCTCCACTTT.

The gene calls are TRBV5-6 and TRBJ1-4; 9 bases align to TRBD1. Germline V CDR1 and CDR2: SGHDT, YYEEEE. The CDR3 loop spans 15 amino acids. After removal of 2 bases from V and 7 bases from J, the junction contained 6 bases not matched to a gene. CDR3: CASSFPGQGSEKLFF. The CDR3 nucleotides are TGTGCCAGCAGCTTTCCGGGACAGGGTAGTGAAAAACTGTTTTTT.

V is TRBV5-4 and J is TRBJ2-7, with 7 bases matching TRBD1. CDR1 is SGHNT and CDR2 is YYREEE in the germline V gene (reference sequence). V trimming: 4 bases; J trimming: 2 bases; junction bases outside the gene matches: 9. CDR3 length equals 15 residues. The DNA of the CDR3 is TGTGCCAGCAGCCCGGCCGGGACAGCCACCTACGAGCAGTACTTC. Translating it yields CASSPAGTATYEQYF.

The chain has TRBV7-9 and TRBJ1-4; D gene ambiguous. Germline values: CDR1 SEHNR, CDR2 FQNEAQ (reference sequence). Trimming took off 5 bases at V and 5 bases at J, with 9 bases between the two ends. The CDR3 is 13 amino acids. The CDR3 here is CASSGRRNEKLFF. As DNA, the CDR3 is TGTGCCAGCAGCGGAAGGAGGAATGAAAAACTGTTTTTT.

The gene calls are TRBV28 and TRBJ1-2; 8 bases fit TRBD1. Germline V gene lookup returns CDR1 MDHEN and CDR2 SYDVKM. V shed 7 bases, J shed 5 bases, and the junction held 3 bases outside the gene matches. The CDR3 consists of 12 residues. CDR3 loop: CASNRQGYGYTF. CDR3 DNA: TGTGCCAGCAATCGACAGGGGTATGGCTACACCTTC.